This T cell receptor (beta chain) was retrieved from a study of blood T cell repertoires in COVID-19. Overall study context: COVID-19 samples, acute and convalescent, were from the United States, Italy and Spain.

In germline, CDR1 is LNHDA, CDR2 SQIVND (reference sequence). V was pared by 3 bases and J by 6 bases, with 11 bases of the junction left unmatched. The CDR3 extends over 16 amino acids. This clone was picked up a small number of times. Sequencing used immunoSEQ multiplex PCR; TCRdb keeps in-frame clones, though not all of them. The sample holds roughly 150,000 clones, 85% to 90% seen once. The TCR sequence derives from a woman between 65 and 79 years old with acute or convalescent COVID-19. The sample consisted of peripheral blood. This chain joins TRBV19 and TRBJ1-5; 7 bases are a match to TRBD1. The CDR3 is CASSMDRPPGRQPQHF. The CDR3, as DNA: TGTGCCAGTAGTATGGACAGGCCCCCGGGGCGTCAGCCCCAGCATTTT.